The clone carrying this TCR beta chain was seen only once. Its specificity is unknown. Time point described: peripheral blood 6 weeks after treatment start. This specimen belongs to a study of PD-L1 blockade in urothelial cancer. Across the whole study: Males with urothelial cancer arising in the bladder constituted about 90% of the roughly 29 patients. Blood-derived samples held a median roughly 150,000 T cells. Points from the study as a whole: A below-median TCR clonality in blood before treatment predicted better survival.

Added to each PCR by spiking were synthetic TCR analog templates. The assay was immunoSEQ multiplex PCR, and TCRdb's table has in-frame clones only and misses some. The sample lists around 50,000 clones; 70% to 90% were seen once. V was pared by 3 bases and J by 8 bases, with 6 bases of the junction left unmatched. The V gene's germline CDR1 is MNHNY and CDR2 SVGAGI (reference sequence). The CDR3 length is 13 residues. The chain couples TRBV6-6 to TRBJ1-2; TRBD1 matches at 7 bases. The clonotype was recovered from a man in his fifties with urothelial cancer. This specimen consisted of PBMCs, obtained around atezolizumab (anti-PD-L1) treatment. Here the CDR3 DNA reads TGTGCCAGCAGTTATGGGCAGGGGGACGGCTACACCTTC. This codes for CASSYGQGDGYTF.